What follows describes a single T cell receptor (beta chain). Its antigen is currently unknown. This specimen belongs to a study of T cells after yellow fever vaccination. On the study more broadly: With SMART-Seq v4 Ultra Low Input, the fractions containing low cell numbers were prepared.

Germline lookup yields CDR1 DFQATT and CDR2 SNEGSKA (reference sequence). There are 15 residues in the CDR3. Trimming removed 6 bases from V and 4 bases from J; junction bases left unmatched: 12. Via MiXCR, TCRdb re-called the 5' RACE reads, giving one row per CDR3 protein. The repertoire holds about 340,000 distinct CDR3 sequences, with 3% to 4.5% as singletons. Study observations and caveats: Contaminants from the bulk population, in the form of abundant clonotypes, could be found in FACS-sorted repertoires. Subsequent booster samples again held most clones from primary vaccination (just under 98% CD4, nearly 90% CD8).

The receptor's source is a man younger than 30 who received the YFV17D yellow fever vaccine. The chain joins TRBV20-1 to TRBJ2-3; 8 bases align to TRBD2. The input for sequencing was PBMCs, taken 5 days after the yellow fever booster vaccination. The DNA of the CDR3 is TGCAGTGCCGACTACGGGGGGGCCGCAGCAGATACGCAGTATTTT. It yields the protein CSADYGGAAADTQYF.